These T cell receptor beta chains were read from a single sample in a study of shared clonotypes between healthy human individuals. Sequencing used immunoSEQ multiplex PCR; TCRdb keeps in-frame clones, though not all of them. The sample contains around 2.1 million clones, roughly 91% of which appear only once. The sequencing input was naive CD8+ T cells from PBMCs. These receptors all stem from a man between 18 and 29 years old in good health. Some clones in this sample may be carry-over from other donors' samples. Both conserved end residues are trimmed from each CDR3.

v_call cdr3_aa
TRBV19 ASSTLDGHSNQPQH
TRBV5-4 ASSLKRERSTGELF
TRBV7-8 ASSPDRGLNQPQH
TRBV6-5 ASSYSMRAEAF
TRBV9 ASSTSRQETQY
TRBV7-2 ASSSLSRGGEQF
TRBV7-8 ASSPTSGLTYEQY
TRBV4-2 ASSPGLAGGYDEQF
TRBV28 ASTPPRSNQPQH
TRBV25-1 ASGGQTLNQPQH
TRBV28 ASSFGRYTEAF
TRBV7-9 ASSGEGGDEKLF
TRBV29-1 SVDHAGQIAF
TRBV11-1 ASSFHREGPYNEQF